This TCR beta chain was recovered during a study of T cell responses to AZD1222 COVID-19 vaccine. Whether given at about 4 or about 12 weeks, second doses were pooled. The method was immunoSEQ multiplex PCR; TCRdb's version includes in-frame clones alone and lacks a portion of them. Among about 130,000 clones listed, 85% were seen once. This CDR3 contains 13 residues. Deletions cut 1 base from V and 8 bases from J, with 9 bases between. Germline V gene lookup returns CDR1 LGHDT and CDR2 YNNKEL (reference sequence). The sequences come from peripheral blood, collected 28 days after the second AZD1222 dose. The sequence was collected from an adult who received the AZD1222 COVID-19 vaccine. The V gene is TRBV3-1 (or the pseudogene TRBV3-2), the J gene TRBJ1-5; possible D gene TRBD1, 5 bases. The CDR3 DNA is TGTGCCAGCAGCCAAGGGCAGGGCAAGCCCCAGCATTTT. It encodes CASSQGQGKPQHF.